This T cell receptor (beta chain) is from a study of T cell responses to AZD1222 COVID-19 vaccine. Some clones are missing from TCRdb's copy, which holds only in-frame ones; the method was immunoSEQ multiplex PCR. Here the sample spans 110,000 to 150,000 clones, 92% being singletons. Germline assignment: CDR1 SGHDN and CDR2 FVKESK. Trimming pared 4 bases from V and 8 bases from J, leaving 24 bases between. The CDR3 covers 17 residues. This receptor was obtained from an adult in good health. The rearrangement joins TRBV14 to TRBJ2-1, with D perhaps assigned TRBD1 or TRBD2 (5 bases each). Sequenced here: peripheral blood, sampled on day 0 of AZD1222 vaccination. The CDR3 nucleotides read TGTGCCAGCAGCCGACAGAATAGGCTAGCTGTAGTCTATGAGCAGTTCTTC. Residues: CASSRQNRLAVVYEQFF.